The 14 T cell receptor beta chains presented below share a single source sample, sequenced in a study of technical replicates of blood from a handful of donors. Here immunoSEQ multiplex PCR was the method, and the copy in TCRdb shows in-frame clones only, minus some. The sample consists of tens of thousands of clones, roughly 98% of them appearing once. The specimen sequenced was T cells isolated from PBMCs. The receptors derive from a human donor in good health.

CDR3 nucleotides: TGTGCCAGCAGCCAAGCCGGTTCCTACGAGCAGTACTTC. This codes for CASSQAGSYEQYF. This sequence joins TRBV4-2 and TRBJ2-7, with D unresolved. The CDR3 sequence is 13 residues long. CDR1 is LGHNA, CDR2 YNFKEQ, per germline. Trimming stripped 1 base from V and 1 base from J, with 5 bases between.

The J gene is TRBJ2-7, the V gene TRBV4-1; D is uncertain. CDR3 length: 17 residues. With 0 bases removed from V and 2 bases from J, the gap between germline ends came to 17 bases. Germline assignment: CDR1 MGHRA and CDR2 YSYEKL. Written as DNA, the CDR3 is TGCGCCAGCAGCCAAGATAGAGCACGAAACCCGACCTACGAGCAGTACTTC. Translating it yields CASSQDRARNPTYEQYF.

The chain employs TRBV2 and TRBJ2-7; D is perhaps TRBD2 (5 bases). The germline CDR1 and CDR2 sequences are SNHLY and FYNNEI. Trimming took off 6 bases at V and 1 base at J, with 7 bases between the two ends. This CDR3 has 12 residues. As DNA, the CDR3 is TGTGCCAGCAGGGGAGCGTCCTACGAGCAGTACTTC. Its translation: CASRGASYEQYF.

The chain links TRBV19 to TRBJ1-3; no firm D call. CDR3 length: 13 amino acids. Per the germline V gene, CDR1 is LNHDA and CDR2 is SQIVND (reference sequence). V lost 7 bases to trimming and J lost 4 bases, with 11 bases between them. The CDR3 is CASTERWGNTIYF. In nucleotides, the CDR3 is TGTGCCAGTACTGAGCGTTGGGGAAACACCATATATTTT.

The chain combines TRBV10-1 with TRBJ2-2; D not certain. The CDR3 is 14 residues long. Germline V gene sequence: CDR1 WNHNN, CDR2 SYGVQD (reference sequence). Between the trimmed V and J ends, which lost 3 bases and 5 bases, there was a span of 10 bases. This chain's CDR3 is CASSDPSKTGELFF. The CDR3 nucleotides read TGCGCCAGCAGTGATCCGAGTAAGACCGGGGAGCTGTTTTTT.

This sequence joins TRBV2 and TRBJ2-1, with unresolved D. Germline CDR1 is SNHLY and CDR2 is FYNNEI. V shed 6 bases and J shed 4 bases, with 7 bases lying between them. The CDR3 length is 12 residues. The CDR3: CASRLSYNEQFF. The CDR3 bases are TGTGCCAGCAGGTTGAGTTACAATGAGCAGTTCTTC. The full variable domain, its missing parts supplied by reference TRBV2 and TRBJ2-1, is EPEVTQTPSHQVTQMGQEVILRCVPISNHLYFYWYRQILGQKVEFLVSFYNNEISEKSEIFDDQFSVERPDGSNFTLKIRSTKLEDSAMYFCASRLSYNEQFFGPGTRLTVL.

The DNA for the CDR3 is TGTGCCAGCAGCTCCGGGACAGTTAATCAGCCCCAGCATTTT. Translated, it gives CASSSGTVNQPQHF. This chain joins TRBV6-5 and TRBJ1-5; 7 bases are a match to TRBD1. V shed 6 bases and J 4 bases; nucleotides not matched to a gene: 6. The CDR3 is 14 residues long. Germline CDR1 and CDR2: MNHEY and SVGAGI.

The J gene is TRBJ1-1, the V gene TRBV5-4, with D uncertain. Per germline, CDR1 SGHNT and CDR2 YYREEE (reference sequence). CDR3 size: 15 residues. V dropped 0 bases and J dropped 1 base, with 10 bases sitting between them. CDR3 bases: TGTGCCAGCAGCTTGGGGTCACTAACGAACACTGAAGCTTTCTTT. Its protein product is CASSLGSLTNTEAFF.

The rearrangement links TRBV11-3 to TRBJ2-3; D is perhaps TRBD2 (6 bases). The CDR3 runs 14 residues. Germline lookup yields CDR1 SGHNT and CDR2 YENEEA. Trimming took 4 bases from V and 5 from J, leaving 13 bases between them. The CDR3 DNA reads TGTGCCAGCAGCTCGTCCGGGAGCGGAGATACGCAGTATTTT. Protein product: CASSSSGSGDTQYF.

This chain connects TRBV4-1 to TRBJ2-7; a weak D match, TRBD1 (5 bases). In germline, CDR1 is MGHRA, CDR2 YSYEKL. This CDR3 region has 16 residues. V was pared by 0 bases and J by 1 base, with 13 bases between. The CDR3 sequence is CASSQDRRAQSYEQYF. The CDR3 DNA is TGCGCCAGCAGCCAAGATCGCAGGGCGCAATCCTACGAGCAGTACTTC.

This chain uses TRBV7-3 with TRBJ2-3, with 7 positions matching TRBD2. Germline lookup yields CDR1 SGHTA and CDR2 FQGTGA. With V trimmed by 5 bases and J by 0 bases, 8 bases remained unmatched. The CDR3 runs 16 residues. The CDR3 bases are TGTGCCAGCAGCAAAACAGCGGGACTTAGCACAGATACGCAGTATTTT. It translates to CASSKTAGLSTDTQYF.

J is TRBJ2-1 and V is TRBV4-1; 9 bases fit TRBD2. The CDR3 extends over 17 amino acids. The V and J ends lost 1 base and 4 bases, in that order; junction bases with no gene match: 8. Looked up from germline, CDR1 is MGHRA and CDR2 is YSYEKL. The DNA for the CDR3 is TGCGCCAGCAGCCAAGGGGTAGCGGGGGTTTTTTACAATGAGCAGTTCTTC. Protein sequence: CASSQGVAGVFYNEQFF.

The V gene is TRBV6-1, the J gene TRBJ2-7; possible D gene TRBD1, 5 bases. V lost 3 bases and J lost 0, with 18 bases in between. The CDR3 consists of 17 residues. Germline loops: CDR1 MNHNS, CDR2 SASEGT. CDR3 sequence: CASSDDPGFRSSYEQYF. The CDR3 DNA reads TGTGCCAGCAGTGACGACCCAGGGTTCAGGAGCTCCTACGAGCAGTACTTC.

The rearrangement joins TRBV4-1 to TRBJ2-1, with D perhaps TRBD1 (6 bases). The CDR3 totals 15 residues. Trimming took 4 bases from V and 4 from J, leaving 14 bases between them. Looked up from germline, CDR1 is MGHRA and CDR2 is YSYEKL. Written as DNA, the CDR3 is TGCGCCAGCAGCCTAGGGGGATCGAGGTACAATGAGCAGTTCTTC. The encoded protein is CASSLGGSRYNEQFF.